This TCR beta chain was documented in a study of response to subunit inactivated influenza vaccine (dated by TCRdb to the late 2010s). With regard to the full study: The study used deep quantitative T cell receptor repertoire profiling to track responses to a trivalent subunit inactivated influenza vaccine.

The time point label, read with the paper, signifies: 45 days after influenza vaccine administration. Broader findings and caveats from the paper: According to the authors, only a limited number of new T cells may be recruited by each seasonal influenza vaccination.

CDR1 and CDR2 (SEHNR, FQNEAQ) derive from the germline V gene (reference sequence). V lost 0 bases and J lost 7 bases; the stretch between them is 10 bases long. Inclusive of the bounding cysteine and phenylalanine, the CDR3 is 14 residues long. Only the CDR3 region is kept as DNA, spanning 42 bases read in frame from base 1. About this clonotype itself: Its antigen is not yet known. The input lacks base qualities; no much larger clone sits a single base away.

To prepare the library, RT-PCR was applied. Instrument on record: Illumina HiSeq 2500. TCRdb reran the public reads through fastp at Q25 and MiXCR, keeping productive beta chains. Each record represents a unique CDR3 protein, reported with the most common genes and DNA among its rows. Recorded for this sample are over 150,000 distinct CDR3 sequences; under 13% of them occurred a single time. Of the sample, over 10% is held by the ten largest clones. The chain links TRBV7-9 with TRBJ1-5; the D gene assignment is ambiguous. The sample consisted of non-naive T cells sorted from PBMCs, taken roughly 47 days after vaccination. Reading the label with the study, this specimen's cell subset or site is: memory T cell fraction. The source of this sequence is a man aged 45 to 65 who received an inactivated influenza vaccine. Donor details come from another sample of the same person, matched by shared clones. Here is the DNA: TGTGCCAGCAGCTTAGCCCGTCATGGACAGCCCCAGCATTTT. Its coded protein is CASSLARHGQPQHF.